The 30 T cell receptor beta chains below were found in one sample sequenced in a study of T-cell memory formation after mild COVID-19. TCRdb itself ran the 5' RACE reads through MiXCR, one entry per CDR3 protein. The sample consists of fewer than 150,000 distinct CDR3 sequences, about 6% of them appearing once. Sequencing used PBMCs or a T cell subset sorted from them (not recorded which). Every receptor here comes from an adult woman who had mild COVID-19 (a few samples of this study predate the infection). Cell type and time point are not known.

Ten or more counts support this clonotype. The V gene is TRBV9, the J gene TRBJ2-1; D call uncertain. The CDR3 totals 15 residues. Germline assignment: CDR1 SGDLS and CDR2 YYNGEE. Trimming removed 0 bases at V and 5 bases at J, with 12 bases between. The CDR3 DNA is TGTGCCAGCAGCGTAGAGGGTAGATGGCACAATGAGCAGTTCTTC. Protein product: CASSVEGRWHNEQFF.

The chain carries TRBV18 and TRBJ2-5; TRBD1 matches at 9 bases. This CDR3 region has 15 residues. Germline loops: CDR1 KGHSH, CDR2 LQKENI. V shed 4 bases and J 5 bases; nucleotides not matched to a gene: 8. The CDR3 coding sequence is TGTGCCAGCTCACAGCAGACAGGGGGGACCGAGACCCAGTACTTC. This sequence encodes CASSQQTGGTETQYF.

This clonotype was counted a few times. The rearrangement uses TRBV7-2 and TRBJ1-1; 7 positions agree with TRBD1. CDR3 length equals 15 residues. Germline CDR1 SGHTA, CDR2 FQGNSA. V trimming: 5 bases; J trimming: 0 bases; junction bases outside the gene matches: 6. CDR3 region: CASSPRGGLNTEAFF. The CDR3 nucleotides read TGTGCCAGCAGCCCACGAGGGGGCTTGAACACTGAAGCTTTCTTT.

The V call is TRBV12-3 or TRBV12-4, the J call TRBJ2-1; no firm D call. The length of the CDR3 is 15 residues. Trimming left V 5 bases short and J 0 bases short, with 11 bases between. The CDR3 loop reads CASSLASDSYNEQFF. DNA of the CDR3: TGTGCCAGCAGTCTCGCGAGTGACTCCTACAATGAGCAGTTCTTC.

This sequence joins TRBV5-1 and TRBJ2-3, with TRBD2 identical over 7 bases. The trim removed 4 bases at V and 2 bases at J, leaving 10 bases unmatched. Germline values: CDR1 SGHRS, CDR2 YFSETQ. This CDR3 has 16 residues. The CDR3 reads CASSIREGGNTDTQYF. The CDR3 DNA reads TGCGCCAGCAGCATAAGAGAGGGAGGGAACACAGATACGCAGTATTTT.

This clonotype was found a few times. This chain uses TRBV12-3 or TRBV12-4 with TRBJ1-5, with D uncertain. Trimming removed 2 bases at V and 3 bases at J, with 11 bases between. This CDR3 has 15 residues. The CDR3 nucleotides read TGTGCCAGCAGTTTATTCGGAGCAAACAATCAGCCCCAGCATTTT. Translated: CASSLFGANNQPQHF.

V gene TRBV5-1 combines with J gene TRBJ2-3, with 9 bases aligning to TRBD1. The CDR3 runs 18 residues. Trimming at V came to 0 bases and at J to 7 bases, leaving 15 bases not matched to a gene. Germline-derived CDR1 and CDR2 are SGHRS and YFSETQ. The CDR3 here is CASSLASGGQGNRYTQYF. For the CDR3, the DNA is TGCGCCAGCAGCTTGGCCTCCGGGGGACAGGGTAATAGGTATACGCAGTATTTT.

This rearrangement joins TRBV20-1 to TRBJ1-5; D may be TRBD1 (5 bases). Per the germline V gene, CDR1 is DFQATT and CDR2 is SNEGSKA (reference sequence). The CDR3 loop spans 14 amino acids. Deletions cut 4 bases from V and 1 base from J, with 11 bases between. The CDR3 coding sequence is TGCAGTGCTACATCAGGGTTGAGCAATCAGCCCCAGCATTTT. Translating it yields CSATSGLSNQPQHF.

This clonotype came up a few times. The V gene is TRBV7-3, the J gene TRBJ2-7; TRBD2 agrees at 10 bases. The germline V gene encodes CDR1 SGHTA and CDR2 FQGTGA. The ends lost 5 bases at V and 1 base at J; junction bases unmatched: 5. The CDR3 runs 15 residues. Written as DNA, the CDR3 is TGTGCCAGCAGCCCTAGCGGGAGCAGTTCCTACGAGCAGTACTTC. Translation: CASSPSGSSSYEQYF.

This clonotype was observed a few times. The chain links TRBV27 to TRBJ1-1; a weak D match, TRBD1 (6 bases). The CDR3 loop spans 13 amino acids. CDR1 is MNHEY, CDR2 SMNVEV, per germline (reference sequence). The V end was cut by 5 bases, the J end by 5 bases, with 12 bases between. The CDR3 protein is CASSVRGGTEAFF. Here the CDR3 DNA reads TGTGCCAGCAGTGTTAGGGGGGGGACTGAAGCTTTCTTT.

Regarding this clonotype: One junction end disagrees with the germline gene, perhaps due to a read error. The gene calls are TRBV18 and TRBJ1-2, with no clear D. Germline CDR1 KGHSH, CDR2 LQKENI. This CDR3 contains 12 residues. CDR3 in amino acids: CASSQQSRTSNF. As DNA, the CDR3 is TGTGCCAGCTCCCAACAGAGCAGGACTTCTAACTTC.

There are many counts of this clonotype. The chain joins TRBV5-1 to TRBJ2-7, with 10 bases that match TRBD2. Germline V gives CDR1 SGHRS, CDR2 YFSETQ. The CDR3 has 15 residues. The V and J ends lost 0 bases and 6 bases, in that order; junction bases with no gene match: 6. CDR3 sequence (DNA): TGCGCCAGCAGCTTGGGGGCTAGCGGGAGTCTCGAGCAGTACTTC. It yields the protein CASSLGASGSLEQYF.

This clonotype was picked up many times. The chain couples TRBV19 to TRBJ2-1, with 11 bases aligning to TRBD2. The CDR3 consists of 14 residues. The V gene's germline CDR1 is LNHDA and CDR2 SQIVND (reference sequence). The V and J ends lost 6 bases and 10 bases, in that order; junction bases with no gene match: 8. The CDR3 spells CASSGGLAEWEQFF. CDR3 nucleotides: TGTGCCAGTAGCGGGGGACTAGCGGAGTGGGAGCAGTTCTTC.

The chain uses TRBV12-3 or TRBV12-4 and TRBJ2-3; D possibly corresponds to TRBD2 (5 bases). V lost 6 bases to trimming and J lost 0 bases, with 13 bases between them. The CDR3 runs 15 residues. CDR3 DNA: TGTGCCAGCAGCCCTGGACTCTATAGCACAGATACGCAGTATTTT. This translates into CASSPGLYSTDTQYF.

This clonotype was detected many times. The genes are TRBV18 and TRBJ1-5, with D perhaps TRBD1 (5 bases). CDR1 is KGHSH and CDR2 is LQKENI in the germline V gene. The germline V and J ends were trimmed by 1 base and 0 bases, with 22 bases remaining between them. The CDR3 runs 20 residues. In nucleotides, the CDR3 is TGTGCCAGCTCACCACGAGCCCAGGATCGTGGCAGGGTTAGCAATCAGCCCCAGCATTTT. This translates into CASSPRAQDRGRVSNQPQHF.

This clonotype was counted a few times. The J gene is TRBJ1-2, the V gene TRBV5-6; D is perhaps TRBD1 (6 bases). This CDR3 is 14 amino acids long. The germline gives CDR1 SGHDT, CDR2 YYEEEE. V lost 0 bases, J lost 4 bases, and 10 bases lay in between. The CDR3 region is CASSLGTVLYGYTF. DNA of the CDR3: TGTGCCAGCAGCTTGGGGACAGTACTCTATGGCTACACCTTC.

This clonotype appeared many times. CDR3 sequence (DNA): TGCAGTGCTCACCGAGGGGCCTACGAGCAGTACTTC. It is translated as CSAHRGAYEQYF. The chain recombines TRBV20-1 with TRBJ2-7, with D perhaps matching TRBD1 or TRBD2 (5 bases each). CDR3 length: 12 residues. Germline CDR1 DFQATT, CDR2 SNEGSKA (reference sequence). V lost 5 bases to trimming and J lost 2 bases, with 10 bases between them.

The chain carries TRBV19 and TRBJ1-1; no definite D call. CDR1 and CDR2 (germline): LNHDA, SQIVND (reference sequence). This CDR3 has 12 residues. V lost 2 bases to trimming and J lost 4 bases, with 5 bases between them. CDR3 sequence: CASSIKGTEAFF. The CDR3 DNA reads as TGTGCCAGTAGTATAAAGGGCACTGAAGCTTTCTTT.

This clonotype has only a few counts. The chain has TRBV20-1 and TRBJ2-7, with 7 bases lining up with TRBD2. The length of the CDR3 is 14 residues. The V gene's germline CDR1 is DFQATT and CDR2 SNEGSKA (reference sequence). With V trimmed by 1 base and J by 4 bases, 7 bases remained unmatched. CDR3 sequence: CSARGSGLGYEQYF. The CDR3 DNA sequence: TGCAGTGCTAGAGGTAGCGGGCTGGGTTACGAGCAGTACTTC.

This clonotype was counted only a few times. The chain has TRBV28 and TRBJ2-7, with D possibly being TRBD1 (9 bases). The germline V and J ends were trimmed by 1 base and 5 bases, with 33 bases remaining between them. The CDR3 covers 21 residues. Germline V gene lookup returns CDR1 MDHEN and CDR2 SYDVKM. CDR3 sequence reads: CASSLSTLTGGTSGSWHEQYF. Written as DNA, the CDR3 is TGTGCCAGCAGTTTATCCACACTGACAGGGGGTACAAGCGGGAGCTGGCACGAGCAGTACTTC.

The chain recombines TRBV20-1 with TRBJ2-1; TRBD2 aligns across 11 bases. The CDR3 covers 20 residues. Germline V gives CDR1 DFQATT, CDR2 SNEGSKA (reference sequence). Trimming cost V 0 bases and J 0 bases; bases outside gene matches: 13. Here the CDR3 reads CSARDRGRLAGLSSYNEQFF. CDR3 nucleotides: TGCAGTGCTAGAGATCGGGGGAGACTAGCGGGGTTGAGCTCCTACAATGAGCAGTTCTTC.

Only a few counts were recorded for this clonotype. The rearrangement uses TRBV5-5 and TRBJ1-2, with a possible D match to TRBD1 (6 bases). The CDR3 runs to 15 residues. Per the germline V gene, CDR1 is SGHKS and CDR2 is YYEKEE (reference sequence). Between the trimmed V and J ends, which lost 3 bases and 8 bases, there was a span of 20 bases. Here the CDR3 DNA reads TGTGCCAGCAGCTCCCTCGAGGGGGGCCTCGGGGGCTACACCTTC. It yields the protein CASSSLEGGLGGYTF.

This clonotype was detected ten times or more. V gene TRBV12-3 or TRBV12-4 combines with J gene TRBJ1-1, with D possibly being TRBD1 (5 bases). The CDR3 totals 15 residues. V lost 5 bases and J 1 base, leaving 14 bases between the germline ends. CDR3 DNA: TGTGCCAGCAGTCTCGGGGGGGACGGGAACACTGAAGCTTTCTTT. It yields the protein CASSLGGDGNTEAFF.

Ten or more counts support this clonotype. The J gene is TRBJ2-1, the V gene TRBV7-3; 7 nucleotides align to TRBD2. CDR3 length equals 15 residues. Germline trimming cut 5 bases from V and 0 bases from J; bases unmatched to any gene: 4. CDR1 is SGHTA and CDR2 is FQGTGA in the germline V gene. The CDR3 loop is CASSQGGSSYNEQFF. The CDR3 region has the DNA TGTGCCAGCAGCCAGGGCGGGAGCTCCTACAATGAGCAGTTCTTC.

This clonotype has ten or more counts. The V and J genes are TRBV12-3 or TRBV12-4 and TRBJ2-1; 8 bases fit TRBD2. The CDR3 is 16 residues long. Germline trimming cut 3 bases from V and 1 base from J; bases unmatched to any gene: 5. Here the CDR3 reads CASSFPGLGSYNEQFF. As DNA, the CDR3 is TGTGCCAGCAGTTTCCCGGGACTAGGGTCCTACAATGAGCAGTTCTTC.

The chain carries TRBV18 and TRBJ1-1, with 7 bases fitting TRBD1. The CDR3 has 17 amino acids. Germline values: CDR1 KGHSH, CDR2 LQKENI. V trimming: 3 bases; J trimming: 1 base; junction bases outside the gene matches: 11. As DNA, the CDR3 is TGTGCCAGCTCACCGGTCGCCAACAGGGGCAGGAACACTGAAGCTTTCTTT. It codes for CASSPVANRGRNTEAFF.

There are a few counts of this clonotype. The V gene is TRBV11-2, the J gene TRBJ2-7; D is possibly TRBD1 (6 bases). Deletions cut 0 bases from V and 6 bases from J, with 6 bases between. Germline V gene sequence: CDR1 SGHAT, CDR2 FQNNGV. This CDR3 region has 12 residues. The CDR3 loop reads CASSLDRGEQYF. For the CDR3, the DNA is TGTGCCAGCAGCTTAGACAGGGGCGAGCAGTACTTC.

This clonotype came up many times. The J gene is TRBJ1-1, the V gene TRBV20-1; the D is unclear. Per the germline V gene, CDR1 is DFQATT and CDR2 is SNEGSKA (reference sequence). V lost 3 bases and J lost 0, with 8 bases in between. The CDR3 contains 13 residues. CDR3: CSARNTMNTEAFF. DNA for the CDR3: TGCAGTGCTAGGAACACCATGAACACTGAAGCTTTCTTT.

This clonotype was recorded many times. The chain links TRBV2 to TRBJ2-3; unclear D gene. The CDR3 is 12 amino acids. V was cut by 3 bases and J by 7 bases, with 8 bases left in between. The germline CDR1 and CDR2 sequences are SNHLY and FYNNEI. CDR3: CASSDSVNTQYF. In DNA, the CDR3 is TGTGCCAGCAGTGATTCGGTCAATACGCAGTATTTT.

This clonotype was observed many times. The chain joins TRBV2 to TRBJ2-1, with TRBD2 identical over 8 bases. CDR3 size: 13 residues. Germline trimming cut 7 bases from V and 4 bases from J; bases unmatched to any gene: 3. Per the germline V gene, CDR1 is SNHLY and CDR2 is FYNNEI. The CDR3 DNA reads TGTGCCAGCATAGCGGGGAAATACAATGAGCAGTTCTTC. It is translated as CASIAGKYNEQFF.